The clone carrying this TCR beta chain showed up just a few times. The antigen is unknown. This entry comes from a study of cytotoxic CD8 clonotypes in ibrutinib-treated CLL. The study's findings and limits: Public clonotypes showed up rarely, and on treatment they shrank or held steady.

Clones were read by immunoSEQ multiplex PCR, and TCRdb kept only the in-frame ones, dropping some. The table lists approximately 100,000 clones, roughly 57% of them singletons, with roughly 35% in the top ten. The source is a human donor with chronic lymphocytic leukemia. This sample comprised PBMCs, obtained after 24 months of ibrutinib treatment.

The CDR3 nucleotides are TGTGCCAGCAGCTCCCCACTAGCGGGGGGCCAAGAGACCCAGTACTTC. Residues: CASSSPLAGGQETQYF. The chain joins TRBV11-2 to TRBJ2-5, with 12 bases aligning to TRBD2. The V gene's germline CDR1 is SGHAT and CDR2 FQNNGV. The CDR3 runs 16 residues. V shed 4 bases and J 1 base; nucleotides not matched to a gene: 4.